This entry concerns a single T cell receptor (beta chain). This sample is part of a study of blood T cell repertoires in COVID-19. Study background: Samples taken during acute and convalescent COVID-19 were collected in the United States, Italy and Spain.

Generated by immunoSEQ multiplex PCR, the TCRdb table keeps only in-frame clones and is missing some. The data contain some 110,000 clones, approximately 80% of them seen just once; the ten biggest clones take up 37%. Trimming pared 8 bases from V and 6 bases from J, leaving 14 bases between. CDR3 length: 14 residues. Germline loops: CDR1 MDHEN, CDR2 SYDVKM. Sequenced input: peripheral blood. The sequence was obtained from an elderly man with acute or convalescent COVID-19. This chain links TRBV28 with TRBJ1-6; TRBD1 might be the D (6 bases). CDR3 coding DNA: TGTGCCAGCCTTCCGGGACACTTTAATTCACCCCTCCACTTT. Protein: CASLPGHFNSPLHF.